This T cell receptor beta chain was found in a study of cytomegalovirus exposure and HLA in healthy donors (dated by TCRdb to the late 2010s). Study-wide context: An earlier analysis of several hundred of the donors reported about 260 Gb of sequence data and around 120 million unique TCR beta sequences obtained from approximately 180 million T cells. Genome-wide SNP genotypes for about three fifths of the roughly 670 donors were used in a later genetic analysis, which treated that subset as a discovery cohort. To decide whether each TCR beta V gene segment behaved as functional or pseudogenic, an earlier analysis of some 600 of the donors relied on high-throughput TCR beta sequencing. The study profiled the T cell repertoires of 500 to 800 subjects by immunosequencing and related them to cytomegalovirus serostatus. About 310 gigabases of sequencing data and tens of millions of unique TCR sequences were included in an early release covering 550 to 650 HLA-typed donors. Class I and class II HLA loci were covered by the typing at four-digit resolution. The study combined high-throughput TCR immunosequencing, statistical association of individual TCRs with disease status, and machine learning to predict cytomegalovirus infection status. Five DR-DQ haplotypes were handled as single units for association and clustering, since linkage in the cohort was strong. The aim of the study was to test whether cataloging public T cell receptors could identify signatures of past pathogen exposure. The number of donors typed differed by locus, with roughly 629-640 for A, B, C, DRB1 and DQB1, around 520 for DQA1, over 600 for DPA1, and under 490 for DPB1. Rather than drawing on any new phenotypic data, the later analysis identified candidate immune exposures from TCR beta sequences and the way those sequences occurred across donors. A later analysis re-examined previously published TCR beta repertoires from 500 to 700 donors and added high-resolution HLA genotyping to investigate patterns of TCR occurrence. Donor age, sex, ethnicity and CMV serostatus were compiled alongside the repertoire data. Along with the approximately 650-subject first cohort, a separate validation cohort of 120 different subjects was used. Every discovery cohort repertoire had been produced on one sequencing platform. Among about 390 genotyped donors of the cohort, an average of approximately 230,000 unique TCR beta nucleotide sequences were sequenced per donor, roughly 20% of them non-productive. Of the 300 to 500 genotyped donors, less than 85% were placed in the genetic ancestry cluster associated with self-reported Caucasian donors. Beyond this particular receptor, the publication reports: The 87-base-pair reads could not distinguish some IMGT-functional V segments, including TRBV6-2 and TRBV6-3, so those segments were excluded. In a later analysis, HLA-associated TCR beta chains were found to be more clonally expanded and to have lower generation probabilities than equally common non-associated chains. According to a later analysis, parvovirus B19, influenza, CMV and Epstein-Barr virus appeared linked to several top co-occurrence clusters. V-gene and J-gene trimming of TCR beta chains was associated with a missense DCLRE1C variant in a later genetic analysis, and the association was replicated in an independent cohort. Cytomegalovirus status was reported to be diagnosed by the classifier with high specificity and sensitivity in both the original and validation cohorts. A few of the identified cytomegalovirus-associated TCR beta chains were confirmed in vitro to be specific for cytomegalovirus antigens. Correlated functional status among segregating V segments might be attributable to linkage disequilibrium, but an unknown experimental factor could not be ruled out. In an earlier analysis of approximately 590 of the donors, most TCR beta V segments appeared in productive rearrangements about 87% or about 30% of the time, broadly matching IMGT annotations. Presence/absence analyses assumed roughly uniform sequencing depth across donors, an assumption that may not hold. According to the authors, the approach could potentially be generalized to other disease states and immunological phenotypes. According to a later genetic analysis, donors in an Asian-associated ancestry cluster had fewer N-insertions in productive TCRs than the roughly 660-donor mean. A further reported finding was that TCR beta sequences accurately predicted the HLA-A and HLA-B alleles for most subjects in the first cohort. For the cohort, immune exposure information was limited to CMV serostatus. When HLA alleles, especially DR and DQ, strongly co-occurred, TCR associations were difficult to assign to individual alleles. A later analysis found that TCR association rates varied across HLA loci, with DRB1 alleles showing the most associated TCRs and HLA-C alleles the fewest. A cluster of highly shared sequence variants was judged likely to be a technical artifact of the sequencing pipeline. In this cohort, only TCR beta chains were sequenced, and detectable features were limited by the absence of alpha or paired-chain data. In the study, around 150 TCR beta chains were listed as associated with cytomegalovirus. Specific HLA alleles were associated with about 17,000 TCR beta sequences at a false discovery rate of 0.05 in a later analysis. Because HLA typing was unavailable for some donors at each locus, only the typed subset was used in association tests. While some public TCRs were present in many individuals, most TCR sequences turned up only very rarely across donors. A later analysis found that most CMV-associated TCR beta chains appeared HLA-restricted, with HLA associations seemingly driven largely by CMV exposure. Roughly 17 rarely observed V segments, including chromosome 9 orphons, were excluded from the earlier analysis of about 600 of the donors because counts were too low.

Library generation was performed with the immunoSEQ multiplex PCR assay. For the multiplex PCR, a mixture combining 60 forward primers for TCR Vbeta segments and 13 reverse primers for TCR Jbeta segments was used. Amplification of the CDR3 region of rearranged TCR beta genes was performed with a multiplex PCR assay on genomic DNA. On the Illumina HiSeq System, the amplified TCR beta libraries were sequenced as 87-base-pair reads. As for the authors' bioinformatics: A later analysis counted 75 million to 100 million unique TCR beta chains across the 690 or so repertoires, and approximately 11 million of these chains were shared by at least two donors. A nearest-neighbor algorithm error-corrected the raw reads and collapsed the reads into unique sequences, merging closely related sequences to remove PCR and sequencing errors. V, D and J gene segments were assigned by aligning CDR3 sequences to IMGT reference sequences. For a sequence to be retained, a match of at least six nucleotides to both a V gene segment and a J gene segment was required. A rearrangement was called productive if the CDR3 had no stop codons and remained in frame with V and J, and every other rearrangement was called non-productive. CDR3 was defined according to IMGT convention as the region running from the second conserved V-encoded cysteine to the conserved J-encoded phenylalanine. The earlier analysis of a few hundred of the donors excluded any sequence lacking an unambiguous match to a single V gene segment. An earlier analysis of about 600 of the donors called V segments functional above 56.7% productive rearrangements and segregating when the between-donor standard deviation exceeded 5%. A statistical classification framework was built to diagnose cytomegalovirus status from the catalog of TCR beta chain sequences. In a later analysis, V and J genes were assigned by comparing TCR nucleotide sequences against IMGT/GENE-DB human TR gene sequences. The TCRdist pipeline was used in a later analysis to assign CDR3 sequences and most-parsimonious VDJ recombination scenarios. In a later analysis, each TCR beta chain was defined by its CDR3 amino acid sequence together with its V-gene family, and reads without a unique V-gene family were excluded. In a later analysis, approximately 590 highly shared, low-generation-probability nucleotide sequences were removed to address suspected cross-contamination and a sequencing artifact. In a later analysis, a clonal expansion index was calculated for each public chain from normalized within-repertoire ranks of inferred template counts. In a later analysis, generation probabilities were computed with a VDJ recombination model fitted to out-of-frame rearrangements, and the resulting probabilities were checked against IGoR. In a later analysis, TCR-TCR, TCR-HLA and TCR-CMV co-occurrence was scored with hypergeometric tests, and a repertoire-size bias correction was applied to TCR pairs. In a later analysis, false discovery rates were estimated by permuting HLA or CMV assignments 20 times. In a later analysis, co-occurring TCRs were grouped using DBSCAN, and TCRdist sequence similarity was added for clustering within HLA-allele-positive subsets. Repertoires with fewer than 30,000 or more than 120,000 public chains, plus five repertoires with anomalous nucleotide sharing, were excluded from co-occurrence clustering. TCRdb stores this immuneACCESS table with in-frame sequences only. Part of the clones is absent; in the studies checked, under half of the shortfall reflects unresolved V genes, and no reason is known for the rest. D and trimming were read from the DNA, whereas the V and J calls and clone size are those reported in that table. The sample table lists roughly 130,000 clones, around 83% of them with a count of one. Jointly, the top ten make up approximately 1% of the sample.

The cohort comprised some 680 healthy bone marrow donors. All cohort members were sampled while nominally healthy, although unrecorded immune exposures were likely present. Of the 600 or so cohort members, around 290 had a positive CMV serostatus and roughly 370 had a negative one, while no CMV serostatus was recorded for the donor. Every donor gave a peripheral blood sample, and the peripheral blood mononuclear cells from that sample were used for TCR beta sequencing. The Qiagen DNeasy Blood Extraction Kit was used to extract genomic DNA from the blood cell samples. With respect to this clone: Its recognized antigen is unknown. Per-base quality was not reported, and no clone a single base away is much larger than it.

The CDR3 numbers 16 residues from cysteine through phenylalanine. This entry keeps only the CDR3 DNA: 48 bases, framed from base 1. V loses 5 bases, J loses 0 bases, and the germline ends lie 16 bases apart. CDR1 and CDR2 are drawn from the germline V gene (reference sequence): SEHNR, FQNEAQ. The sequencing input was PBMCs. The chain couples TRBV7-9 to TRBJ1-1; TRBD1 could be the D gene, as 6 bases match. This clonotype originated in a human donor in good health. The DNA is TGTGCCAGCAGCGGAGGTCGGGGGGCGTTGAACACTGAAGCTTTCTTT. The translation is CASSGGRGALNTEAFF. The full variable domain, with segments outside the CDR3 supplied by the reference TRBV7-9 and TRBJ1-1 proteins, appears as DTGVSQNPRHKITKRGQNVTFRCDPISEHNRLYWYRQTLGQGPEFLTYFQNEAQLEKSRLLSDRFSAERPKGSFSTLEIQRTEQGDSAMYLCASSGGRGALNTEAFFGQGTRLTVV.